One and the same sample provided the 8 T cell receptor beta chains below, sequenced in a study of immune evolution from preneoplasia to lung adenocarcinoma. Generated by immunoSEQ multiplex PCR, the TCRdb table keeps only in-frame clones and is missing some. The sample holds roughly 21,000 clones, over 70% seen once. Sequenced sample: FFPE invasive lung adenocarcinoma tissue. The receptors shown here come from a person aged 55 to 75 with lung adenocarcinoma.

This clone was counted only a few times. The rearrangement uses TRBV28 and TRBJ1-5, with D maybe TRBD1 (5 bases). V lost 3 bases and J 5 bases, leaving 11 bases between the germline ends. The CDR3 contains 14 residues. Germline CDR1 reads MDHEN; CDR2 reads SYDVKM. The CDR3 protein is CASSLDGGDQPQHF. The CDR3 coding sequence is TGTGCCAGCAGTTTGGATGGGGGGGATCAGCCCCAGCATTTT.

The chain is built from TRBV2 and TRBJ1-4, with unresolved D. The CDR3 has 16 residues. Germline V lookup: CDR1 SNHLY, CDR2 FYNNEI. V was pared by 5 bases and J by 8 bases, with 21 bases between. The CDR3, as DNA: TGTGCCAGCAGTTACTCTCAAAGGGCGGGATCCGAAAAACTGTTTTTT. This sequence encodes CASSYSQRAGSEKLFF.

This chain links TRBV30 with TRBJ2-1; weak D call: TRBD1 (5 bases). The V end was cut by 4 bases, the J end by 7 bases, with 14 bases between. Germline loops: CDR1 GTSNPN, CDR2 SVGIG (reference sequence). The CDR3 extends over 13 amino acids. The CDR3 is CAWNTQGLNEQFF. CDR3 DNA: TGTGCCTGGAATACCCAGGGCCTTAATGAGCAGTTCTTC.

The rearrangement joins TRBV5-1 to TRBJ2-7, with 7 nucleotides matching TRBD1. V trimming: 0 bases; J trimming: 5 bases; junction bases outside the gene matches: 2. The CDR3 contains 13 residues. Per germline, CDR1 SGHRS and CDR2 YFSETQ. The CDR3 coding sequence is TGCGCCAGCAGCTTGGGGGACAGAAACGAGCAGTACTTC. Its translation is CASSLGDRNEQYF. The whole variable domain, remainder taken from reference TRBV5-1 and TRBJ2-7, is KAGVTQTPRYLIKTRGQQVTLSCSPISGHRSVSWYQQTPGQGLQFLFEYFSETQRNKGNFPGRFSGRQFSNSRSEMNVSTLELGDSALYLCASSLGDRNEQYFGPGTRLTVT.

This chain links TRBV6-1 with TRBJ1-5; TRBD1 matches 7 bases. With V trimmed by 7 bases and J by 9 bases, 15 bases remained unmatched. CDR1 is MNHNS, CDR2 SASEGT, per germline. The CDR3 is 15 amino acids. The CDR3 protein is CASTPGGGLSGPQHF. CDR3 coding DNA: TGTGCCAGCACCCCAGGGGGGGGACTTTCTGGGCCCCAGCATTTT.

Regarding this clone: Other nucleotide sequences in the sample specify the same CDR3. V is TRBV6-5 and J is TRBJ1-1; D gene unclear. Trimming removed 2 bases from V and 2 bases from J, with 3 bases in between. The CDR3 spans 12 residues. Per germline, CDR1 MNHEY and CDR2 SVGAGI. CDR3 region: CASSYRNTEAFF. In DNA form, the CDR3 reads TGTGCCAGCAGTTACCGCAACACTGAAGCTTTCTTT.

This rearrangement joins TRBV18 to TRBJ2-7, with 14 positions matching TRBD2. Germline V CDR1 and CDR2: KGHSH, LQKENI. CDR3 length: 15 residues. The V and J ends lost 2 bases and 6 bases, in that order; junction bases with no gene match: 3. The CDR3 nucleotides read TGTGCCAGCTCACCAACTGGGACTAGCGGGAGCGAGCAGTACTTC. It is translated as CASSPTGTSGSEQYF.

This sequence joins TRBV28 and TRBJ1-1, with D maybe TRBD1 (5 bases). CDR1 MDHEN and CDR2 SYDVKM come from the germline V gene. There are 11 residues in the CDR3. V lost 7 bases, J lost 5 bases, and 8 bases lay in between. The CDR3 loop is CASTGRTEAFF. The CDR3 DNA follows: TGTGCCAGCACAGGGAGGACTGAAGCTTTCTTT.